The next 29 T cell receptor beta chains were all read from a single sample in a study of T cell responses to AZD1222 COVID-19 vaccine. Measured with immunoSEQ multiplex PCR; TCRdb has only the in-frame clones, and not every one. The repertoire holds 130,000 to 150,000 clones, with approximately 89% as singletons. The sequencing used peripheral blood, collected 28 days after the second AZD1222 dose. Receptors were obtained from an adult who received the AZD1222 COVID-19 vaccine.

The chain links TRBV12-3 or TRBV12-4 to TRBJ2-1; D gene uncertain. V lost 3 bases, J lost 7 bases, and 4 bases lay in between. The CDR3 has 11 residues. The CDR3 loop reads CASSFLNEQFF. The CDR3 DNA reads TGTGCCAGCAGTTTTCTTAATGAGCAGTTCTTC.

The DNA of the CDR3 is TGTGCCAGCAGCTTAGCCGTCCCGGTCCGGGAGCAGTACTTC. Protein product: CASSLAVPVREQYF. This chain connects TRBV7-2 to TRBJ2-7, with D uncertain. The CDR3 sequence is 14 residues long. Germline V gene sequence: CDR1 SGHTA, CDR2 FQGNSA. The V gene lost 0 bases and the J gene lost 7 bases, with 13 bases spanning the gap.

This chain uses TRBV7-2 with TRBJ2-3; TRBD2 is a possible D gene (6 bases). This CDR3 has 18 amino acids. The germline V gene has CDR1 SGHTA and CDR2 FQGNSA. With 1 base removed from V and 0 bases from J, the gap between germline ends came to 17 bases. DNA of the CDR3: TGTGCCAGCAGCTTAGGGGGACTTGCGAGCACTAGCACAGATACGCAGTATTTT. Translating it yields CASSLGGLASTSTDTQYF.

The CDR3 coding sequence is TGTGCCAGCAGCCAAACAGTTTGGGGGACTAGCGGAACAGATACGCAGTATTTT. Translating gives CASSQTVWGTSGTDTQYF. This chain uses TRBV7-9 with TRBJ2-3; 11 bases line up with TRBD2. CDR3 length: 18 residues. The germline CDR1 and CDR2 sequences are SEHNR and FQNEAQ (reference sequence). V dropped 5 bases and J dropped 3; count of bases not matched to a gene: 13.

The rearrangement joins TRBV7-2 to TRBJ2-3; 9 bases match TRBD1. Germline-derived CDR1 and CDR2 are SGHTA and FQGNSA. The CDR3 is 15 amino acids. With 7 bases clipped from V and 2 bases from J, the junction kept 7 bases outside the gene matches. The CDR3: CASILGQGYTDTQYF. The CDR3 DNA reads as TGTGCCAGCATCTTGGGACAGGGCTACACAGATACGCAGTATTTT.

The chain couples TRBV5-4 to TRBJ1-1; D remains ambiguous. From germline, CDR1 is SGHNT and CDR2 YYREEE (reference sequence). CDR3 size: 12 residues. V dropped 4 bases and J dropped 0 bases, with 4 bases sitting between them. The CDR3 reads CASSELNTEAFF. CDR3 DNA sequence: TGTGCCAGCAGCGAACTGAACACTGAAGCTTTCTTT.

The DNA of the CDR3 is TGTGCCAGCAGCTCCGACGAGAGGGAGCAGTACTTC. It encodes CASSSDEREQYF. This chain uses TRBV7-2 with TRBJ2-7; D remains ambiguous. Germline V gives CDR1 SGHTA, CDR2 FQGNSA. The V gene lost 4 bases and the J gene lost 7 bases, with 11 bases spanning the gap. The CDR3 totals 12 residues.

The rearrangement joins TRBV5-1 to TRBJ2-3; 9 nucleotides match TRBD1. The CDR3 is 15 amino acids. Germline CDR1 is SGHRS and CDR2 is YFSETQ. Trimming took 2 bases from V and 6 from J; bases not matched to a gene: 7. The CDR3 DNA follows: TGCGCCAGCAGCTTCCTAGGACAGGGGCGGGATACGCAGTATTTT. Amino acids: CASSFLGQGRDTQYF.

CDR3 DNA: TGTGCCAGCAGTTTACGTCGGGTAACCTCGAATCAGCCCCAGCATTTT. Encoded protein: CASSLRRVTSNQPQHF. The gene calls are TRBV6-2 or TRBV6-3 and TRBJ1-5, with no clear D. This CDR3 region has 16 residues. The V gene lost 4 bases and the J gene lost 4 bases, with 17 bases spanning the gap. CDR1 is MNHEY, CDR2 SVGEGT, per germline.

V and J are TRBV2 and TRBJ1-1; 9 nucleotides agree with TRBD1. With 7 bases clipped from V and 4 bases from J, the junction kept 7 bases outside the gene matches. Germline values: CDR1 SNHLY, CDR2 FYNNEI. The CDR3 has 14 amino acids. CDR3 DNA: TGTGCCAGCATGGTAGGACAGGGGCGCACTGAAGCTTTCTTT. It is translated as CASMVGQGRTEAFF.

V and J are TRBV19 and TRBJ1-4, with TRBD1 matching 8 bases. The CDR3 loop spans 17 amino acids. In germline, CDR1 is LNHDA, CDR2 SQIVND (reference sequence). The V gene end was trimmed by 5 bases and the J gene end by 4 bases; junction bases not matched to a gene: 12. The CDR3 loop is CASSVGQAPGGNEKLFF. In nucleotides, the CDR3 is TGTGCCAGTAGTGTGGGACAGGCGCCCGGGGGTAATGAAAAACTGTTTTTT.

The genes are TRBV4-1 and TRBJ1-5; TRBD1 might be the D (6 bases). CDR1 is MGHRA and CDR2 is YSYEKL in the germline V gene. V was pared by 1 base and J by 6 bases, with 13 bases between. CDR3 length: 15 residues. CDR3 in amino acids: CASSQAGGRGQPQHF. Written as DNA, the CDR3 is TGCGCCAGCAGCCAAGCGGGGGGCAGGGGTCAGCCCCAGCATTTT.

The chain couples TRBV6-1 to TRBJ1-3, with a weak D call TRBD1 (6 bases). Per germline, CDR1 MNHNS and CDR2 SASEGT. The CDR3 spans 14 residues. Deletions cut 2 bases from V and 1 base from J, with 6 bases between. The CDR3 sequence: CASSEQGSGNTIYF. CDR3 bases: TGTGCCAGCAGTGAACAGGGGTCTGGAAACACCATATATTTT.

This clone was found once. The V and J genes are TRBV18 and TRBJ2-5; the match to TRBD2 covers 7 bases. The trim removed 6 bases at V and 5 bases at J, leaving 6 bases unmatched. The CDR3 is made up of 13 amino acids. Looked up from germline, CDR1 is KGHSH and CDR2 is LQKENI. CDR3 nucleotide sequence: TGTGCCAGCTCCGCGGGAGAAGGGGAGACCCAGTACTTC. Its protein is CASSAGEGETQYF.

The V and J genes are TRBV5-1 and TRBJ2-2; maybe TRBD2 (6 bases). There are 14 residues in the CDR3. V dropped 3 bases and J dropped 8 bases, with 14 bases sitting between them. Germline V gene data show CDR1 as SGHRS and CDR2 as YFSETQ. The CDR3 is CASSWEEQRGELFF. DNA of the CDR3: TGCGCCAGCAGCTGGGAGGAGCAGCGAGGGGAGCTGTTTTTT.

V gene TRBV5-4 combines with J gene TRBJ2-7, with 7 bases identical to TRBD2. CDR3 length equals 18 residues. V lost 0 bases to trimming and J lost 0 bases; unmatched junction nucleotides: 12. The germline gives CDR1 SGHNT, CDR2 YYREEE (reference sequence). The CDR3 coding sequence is TGTGCCAGCAGCTTGGGGTTAGGACTAGGAGGGATCTCCTACGAGCAGTACTTC. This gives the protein CASSLGLGLGGISYEQYF.

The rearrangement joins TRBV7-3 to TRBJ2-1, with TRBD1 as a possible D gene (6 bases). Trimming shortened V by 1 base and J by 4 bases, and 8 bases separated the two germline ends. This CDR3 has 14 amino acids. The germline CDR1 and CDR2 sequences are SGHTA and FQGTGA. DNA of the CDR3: TGTGCCAGCAGCTTAAGGGACAAGTACAATGAGCAGTTCTTC. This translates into CASSLRDKYNEQFF.

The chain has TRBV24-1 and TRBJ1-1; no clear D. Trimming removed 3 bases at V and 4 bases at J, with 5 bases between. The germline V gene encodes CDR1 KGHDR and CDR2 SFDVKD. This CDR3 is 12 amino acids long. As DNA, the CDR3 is TGTGCCACCAGTGATCGCGGCACTGAAGCTTTCTTT. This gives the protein CATSDRGTEAFF.

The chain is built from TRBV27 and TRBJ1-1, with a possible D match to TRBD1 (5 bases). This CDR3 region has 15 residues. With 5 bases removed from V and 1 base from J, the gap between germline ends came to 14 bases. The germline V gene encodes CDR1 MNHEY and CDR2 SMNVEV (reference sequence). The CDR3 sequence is CASSTYRNPNTEAFF. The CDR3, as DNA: TGTGCCAGCAGTACTTACAGGAACCCGAACACTGAAGCTTTCTTT.

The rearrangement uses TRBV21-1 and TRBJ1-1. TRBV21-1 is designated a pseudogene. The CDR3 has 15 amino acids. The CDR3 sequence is CASSKEGRKGTEAFF. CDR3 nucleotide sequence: TGTGCCAGCAGCAAAGAAGGCAGAAAGGGCACTGAAGCTTTCTTT.

Written as DNA, the CDR3 is TGTGCCAGCAGCTCGGACAGGTTGAGTTCACCCCTCCACTTT. Amino acids: CASSSDRLSSPLHF. The chain has TRBV5-8 and TRBJ1-6; TRBD1 matches at 7 bases. Unmatched junction bases numbered 6, after V lost 3 bases and J lost 9 bases. Looked up from germline, CDR1 is SGHTS and CDR2 is YDEGEE. CDR3 length: 14 amino acids.

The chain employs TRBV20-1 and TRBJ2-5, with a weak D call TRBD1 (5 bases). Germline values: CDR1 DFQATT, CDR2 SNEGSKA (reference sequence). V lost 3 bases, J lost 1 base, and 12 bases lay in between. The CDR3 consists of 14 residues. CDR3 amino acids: CSASPGTGQETQYF. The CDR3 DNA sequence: TGCAGTGCTAGTCCCGGAACAGGCCAAGAGACCCAGTACTTC.

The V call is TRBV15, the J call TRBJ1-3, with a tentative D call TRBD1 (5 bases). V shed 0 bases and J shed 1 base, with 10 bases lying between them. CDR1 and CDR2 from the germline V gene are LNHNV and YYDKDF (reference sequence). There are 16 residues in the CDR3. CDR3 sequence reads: CATSRDSGGSGNTIYF. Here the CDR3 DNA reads TGTGCCACCAGCAGAGACTCGGGGGGTTCTGGAAACACCATATATTTT.

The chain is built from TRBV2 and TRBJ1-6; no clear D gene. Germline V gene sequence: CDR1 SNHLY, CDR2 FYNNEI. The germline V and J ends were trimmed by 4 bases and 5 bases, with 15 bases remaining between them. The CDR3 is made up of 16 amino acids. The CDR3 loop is CASSGATPRDNSPLHF. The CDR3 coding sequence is TGTGCCAGCAGTGGGGCAACCCCCCGCGATAATTCACCCCTCCACTTT.

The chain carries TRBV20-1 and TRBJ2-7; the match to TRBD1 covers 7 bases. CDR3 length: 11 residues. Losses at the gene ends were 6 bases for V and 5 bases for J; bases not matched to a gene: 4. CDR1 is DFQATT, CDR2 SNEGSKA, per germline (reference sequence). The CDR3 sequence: CSAEQGNEQYF. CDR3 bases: TGCAGTGCAGAACAGGGGAACGAGCAGTACTTC.

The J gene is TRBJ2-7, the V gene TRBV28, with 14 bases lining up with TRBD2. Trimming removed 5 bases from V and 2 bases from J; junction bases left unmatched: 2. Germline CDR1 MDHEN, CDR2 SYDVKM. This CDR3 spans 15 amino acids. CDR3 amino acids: CASSAGLAGAYEQYF. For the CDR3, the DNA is TGTGCCAGCAGTGCGGGACTAGCGGGAGCCTACGAGCAGTACTTC.

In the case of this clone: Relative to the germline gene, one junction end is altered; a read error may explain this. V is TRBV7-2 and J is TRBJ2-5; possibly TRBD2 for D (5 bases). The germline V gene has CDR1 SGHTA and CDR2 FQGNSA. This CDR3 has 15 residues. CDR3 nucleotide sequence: TGTGCCAGCAGCTTAGTGGGTAGAGTGGGAGAGAGCCAGTACTTC. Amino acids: CASSLVGRVGESQYF.

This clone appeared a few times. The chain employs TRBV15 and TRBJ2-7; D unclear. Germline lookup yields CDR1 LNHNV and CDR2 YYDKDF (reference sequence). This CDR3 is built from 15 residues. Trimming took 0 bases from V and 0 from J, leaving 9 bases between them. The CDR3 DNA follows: TGTGCCACCAGCAGAGATCTGACGAGCTCCTACGAGCAGTACTTC. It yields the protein CATSRDLTSSYEQYF.

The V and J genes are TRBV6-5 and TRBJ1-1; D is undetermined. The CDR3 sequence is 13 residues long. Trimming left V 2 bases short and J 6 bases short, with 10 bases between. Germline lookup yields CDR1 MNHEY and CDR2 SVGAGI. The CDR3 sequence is CASSYTRFAEAFF. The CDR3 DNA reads TGTGCCAGCAGTTACACTCGGTTCGCTGAAGCTTTCTTT.